This entry lists 20 T cell receptor beta chains sequenced from one sample in a study of TIL therapy for anti-PD-1-resistant metastatic lung cancer. This was the immunoSEQ v3 assay. Some clones are missing from TCRdb's copy, which holds only in-frame ones; the method was immunoSEQ multiplex PCR. The data contain 55,000 to 65,000 clones, about 69% of them singletons. Stated time point: pre-treatment sample, taken before nivolumab and TIL therapy. This specimen consisted of blood, obtained at baseline. These receptors originate from a person between 30 and 79 years old with non-small cell lung cancer.

The chain carries TRBV28 and TRBJ1-5; no clear D gene. The germline V and J ends were trimmed by 8 bases and 3 bases, with 11 bases remaining between them. The germline gives CDR1 MDHEN, CDR2 SYDVKM. The CDR3 covers 13 residues. CDR3 region: CASGDIVNQPQHF. The CDR3 bases are TGTGCCAGCGGCGACATCGTCAATCAGCCCCAGCATTTT.

This clone was observed a few times. The chain joins TRBV5-1 to TRBJ2-1, with a possible D match to TRBD2 (5 bases). CDR3 length equals 15 residues. V lost 2 bases to trimming and J lost 2 bases, with 11 bases between them. Germline V CDR1 and CDR2: SGHRS, YFSETQ. CDR3 nucleotides: TGCGCCAGCAGCTTACGGGGAGCGACCTACAATGAGCAGTTCTTC. Translation: CASSLRGATYNEQFF.

This chain joins TRBV7-6 and TRBJ2-7, with no clear D. V lost 5 bases, J lost 1 base, and 12 bases lay in between. From germline, CDR1 is SGHVS and CDR2 FNYEAQ. This CDR3 spans 14 amino acids. Here the CDR3 DNA reads TGTGCCAGCAGCATTAACCCGGGTTCCTACGAGCAGTACTTC. Translated, it gives CASSINPGSYEQYF.

The V and J genes are TRBV2 and TRBJ1-6; 8 nucleotides align to TRBD1. CDR3 length: 16 residues. CDR1 is SNHLY and CDR2 is FYNNEI in the germline V gene. V shed 7 bases and J 10 bases; nucleotides not matched to a gene: 15. This CDR3 reads CASNLKGQGAGSPLHF. Here the CDR3 DNA reads TGTGCCAGCAACTTAAAAGGACAGGGAGCTGGATCACCCCTCCACTTT.

The V gene is TRBV19, the J gene TRBJ2-5; TRBD1 matches 8 bases. The CDR3 has 17 residues. Germline CDR1 LNHDA, CDR2 SQIVND (reference sequence). The V gene end was trimmed by 4 bases and the J gene end by 0 bases; junction bases not matched to a gene: 10. Here the CDR3 reads CASSTPGGQRYQETQYF. The CDR3 DNA reads TGTGCCAGTAGTACCCCAGGGGGCCAGAGGTACCAAGAGACCCAGTACTTC.

A few counts support this clone. The V gene is TRBV7-9, the J gene TRBJ1-1, with a weak D call TRBD1 (5 bases). Trimming cost V 4 bases and J 3 bases, with 12 bases left between them. CDR1 and CDR2 from the germline V gene are SEHNR and FQNEAQ (reference sequence). The CDR3 is made up of 14 amino acids. The CDR3 loop is CASSSQQGDTEAFF. The CDR3, as DNA: TGTGCCAGCAGCTCGCAGCAGGGAGACACTGAAGCTTTCTTT.

This clone appeared a single time. At one boundary the junction diverges from the germline segment, which might be a read error. V is TRBV6-6 and J is TRBJ2-7; the match to TRBD1 covers 9 bases. The CDR3 covers 14 residues. Germline V CDR1 and CDR2: MNHNY, SVGAGI (reference sequence). This CDR3 is CAISPGQGVYEQYF. The CDR3 bases are TGTGCCATCAGTCCGGGACAGGGAGTCTACGAGCAGTACTTC.

This clone was detected only a few times. The rearrangement uses TRBV28 and TRBJ2-7; tentatively, D is TRBD1 (6 bases). Trimming took off 7 bases at V and 4 bases at J, with 20 bases between the two ends. The CDR3 spans 15 residues. Per germline, CDR1 MDHEN and CDR2 SYDVKM. DNA for the CDR3: TGTGCCAGCAAAAGTCCGGGACACGACAGATACGAGCAGTACTTC. Translated, it gives CASKSPGHDRYEQYF.

This clone has just one count. The gene calls are TRBV6-6 and TRBJ2-7, with a tentative D call TRBD1 (5 bases). The CDR3 length is 12 residues. V lost 2 bases and J 5 bases, leaving 7 bases between the germline ends. Germline V gene sequence: CDR1 MNHNY, CDR2 SVGAGI (reference sequence). CDR3 sequence: CASSYRGDEQYF. CDR3 in DNA: TGTGCCAGCAGTTACAGGGGCGACGAGCAGTACTTC.

V is TRBV6-1 and J is TRBJ1-5; perhaps TRBD1 as D (5 bases). The germline CDR1 and CDR2 sequences are MNHNS and SASEGT. Trimming stripped 7 bases from V and 11 bases from J, with 21 bases between. This CDR3 comprises 14 residues. CDR3 in DNA: TGTGCCAGCACCGAAGCGGGGCTGGGGAGGTCCCAGCATTTT. This encodes CASTEAGLGRSQHF.

The CDR3 DNA sequence: TGTGCCAGCAGCTTGGTACAGGGACCTCAAGAGACCCAGTACTTC. It translates to CASSLVQGPQETQYF. J is TRBJ2-5 and V is TRBV5-6; D may be TRBD1 (6 bases). The CDR3 has 15 residues. Trimming removed 0 bases from V and 2 bases from J, with 11 bases in between. Germline lookup yields CDR1 SGHDT and CDR2 YYEEEE.

The rearrangement uses TRBV10-3 and TRBJ2-1; possible D gene TRBD2, 6 bases. Germline V lookup: CDR1 ENHRY, CDR2 SYGVKD. CDR3 length: 13 amino acids. V lost 6 bases to trimming and J lost 6 bases, with 12 bases between them. In nucleotides, the CDR3 is TGTGCCATCAGCGGGACTCCTTTCAATGAGCAGTTCTTC. This translates into CAISGTPFNEQFF.

The chain links TRBV27 to TRBJ1-5; D is possibly TRBD1 (6 bases). The V end was cut by 4 bases, the J end by 5 bases, with 12 bases between. The germline V gene encodes CDR1 MNHEY and CDR2 SMNVEV (reference sequence). The CDR3 is made up of 14 amino acids. The DNA for the CDR3 is TGTGCCAGCAGTTCTAGGGGGTTTGATCAGCCCCAGCATTTT. It yields the protein CASSSRGFDQPQHF.

The chain carries TRBV4-1 and TRBJ1-4; 10 bases align to TRBD1. The germline CDR1 and CDR2 sequences are MGHRA and YSYEKL. The ends lost 1 base at V and 4 bases at J; junction bases unmatched: 3. This CDR3 has 16 residues. The CDR3 is CASSQGQGAFNEKLFF. CDR3 in DNA: TGCGCCAGCAGCCAAGGACAGGGGGCTTTTAATGAAAAACTGTTTTTT.

The gene calls are TRBV10-3 and TRBJ2-3; no clear D. The germline V and J ends were trimmed by 3 bases and 7 bases, with 8 bases remaining between them. CDR1 and CDR2 (germline): ENHRY, SYGVKD. The CDR3 is 12 amino acids. CDR3 sequence (DNA): TGTGCCATCAGTGAAGACCCCTATACGCAGTATTTT. Protein: CAISEDPYTQYF.

The V call is TRBV7-9, the J call TRBJ2-3; TRBD2 matches 8 bases. The CDR3 covers 14 residues. V lost 5 bases, J lost 4 bases, and 5 bases stayed unmatched. In germline, CDR1 is SEHNR, CDR2 FQNEAQ (reference sequence). The CDR3 DNA follows: TGTGCCAGCAGCCTCTCCGGGGGGGCAGATACGCAGTATTTT. Protein: CASSLSGGADTQYF.

The chain is built from TRBV19 and TRBJ2-6; D is unclear. The V and J ends lost 3 bases and 0 bases respectively, with 6 bases between them. The CDR3 sequence is 15 residues long. The germline gives CDR1 LNHDA, CDR2 SQIVND (reference sequence). The DNA of the CDR3 is TGTGCCAGTAGTATTAAGTTCTCTGGGGCCAACGTCCTGACTTTC. Protein product: CASSIKFSGANVLTF.

V is TRBV14 and J is TRBJ2-7; D uncertain. Deletions cut 4 bases from V and 7 bases from J, with 14 bases between. The CDR3 is made up of 13 amino acids. Germline loops: CDR1 SGHDN, CDR2 FVKESK. The CDR3 coding sequence is TGTGCCAGCAGCCTCCGGGCAACAGCAGAGCAGTACTTC. It is translated as CASSLRATAEQYF.

This clone appeared a few times. V gene TRBV30 combines with J gene TRBJ1-5; D remains ambiguous. Germline V CDR1 and CDR2: GTSNPN, SVGIG (reference sequence). V shed 0 bases and J shed 4 bases, with 7 bases lying between them. CDR3 length: 13 residues. In DNA, the CDR3 is TGTGCCTGGAGTGTAATGGGTAATCAGCCCCAGCATTTT. It codes for CAWSVMGNQPQHF.

The chain has TRBV19 and TRBJ2-3; 8 bases line up with TRBD2. V shed 7 bases, J shed 0 bases, and the junction held 9 bases outside the gene matches. Germline assignment: CDR1 LNHDA and CDR2 SQIVND (reference sequence). The CDR3 consists of 16 residues. CDR3: CASMNRGGSSTDTQYF. The DNA for the CDR3 is TGTGCCAGTATGAACCGGGGGGGGTCTAGCACAGATACGCAGTATTTT.